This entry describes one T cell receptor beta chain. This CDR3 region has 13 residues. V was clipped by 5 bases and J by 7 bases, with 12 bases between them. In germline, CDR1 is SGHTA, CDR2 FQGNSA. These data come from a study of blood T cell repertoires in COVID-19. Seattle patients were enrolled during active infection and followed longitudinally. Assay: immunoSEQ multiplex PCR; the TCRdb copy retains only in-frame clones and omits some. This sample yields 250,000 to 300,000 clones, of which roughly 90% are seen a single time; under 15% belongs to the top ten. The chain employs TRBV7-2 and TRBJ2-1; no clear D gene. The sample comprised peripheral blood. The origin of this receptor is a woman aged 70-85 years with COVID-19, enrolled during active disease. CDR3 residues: CASSPQIRNEQFF. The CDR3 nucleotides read TGTGCCAGCAGCCCGCAAATTAGAAATGAGCAGTTCTTC.